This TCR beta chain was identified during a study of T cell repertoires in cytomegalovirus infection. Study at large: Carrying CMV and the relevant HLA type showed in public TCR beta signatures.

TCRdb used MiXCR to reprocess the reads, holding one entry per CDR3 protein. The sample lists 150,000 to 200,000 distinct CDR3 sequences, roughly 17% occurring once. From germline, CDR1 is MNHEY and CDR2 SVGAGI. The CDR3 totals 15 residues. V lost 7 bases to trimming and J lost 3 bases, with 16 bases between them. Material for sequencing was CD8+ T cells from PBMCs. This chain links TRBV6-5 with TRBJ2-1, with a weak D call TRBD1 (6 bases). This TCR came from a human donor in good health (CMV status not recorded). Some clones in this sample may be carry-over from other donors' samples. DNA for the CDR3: TGTGCCAGCACCAGGACAGTCACTAACTACAATGAGCAGTTCTTC. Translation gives CASTRTVTNYNEQFF.